These T cell receptor beta chains were read from a single sample in a study of OX40 agonist ivuxolimab in advanced cancers. Clones were read by immunoSEQ multiplex PCR, and TCRdb kept only the in-frame ones, dropping some. The sample carries tens of thousands of clones, more than 70% recorded once. The starting material was CD4+ or CD8+ T cells sorted from blood, obtained in a trial of the OX40 agonist ivuxolimab. The receptors originated from an adult with an advanced solid tumor such as melanoma, head and neck, liver or kidney cancer. Each CDR3 is given with its conserved first and last residue. Fields, in order: V gene, CDR3 protein.

v_call: TRBV12-5
cdr3_aa: CASGLSSGGVNEQFF

v_call: TRBV19
cdr3_aa: CASSIARPSTDTQYF

v_call: TRBV5-4
cdr3_aa: CASSSLEGNTEAFF

v_call: TRBV2
cdr3_aa: CASRVESTDTQYF

v_call: TRBV5-6
cdr3_aa: CASSLPGASSYEQYF

v_call: TRBV14
cdr3_aa: CASSQAGAPKGEQYF

v_call: TRBV25-1
cdr3_aa: CASMGGAGAFF

v_call: TRBV5-6
cdr3_aa: CASCLVQGNEQYF

v_call: TRBV19
cdr3_aa: CASRNIVAGGRWNTEAFF

v_call: TRBV2
cdr3_aa: CASSPGQGASEAFF

v_call: TRBV27
cdr3_aa: CASSTLAGGRGDTQYF

v_call: TRBV7-2
cdr3_aa: CASSPTPRTIYF

v_call: TRBV5-5
cdr3_aa: CASSLAGSQGTQYF

v_call: TRBV9
cdr3_aa: CASSVALAGGADTQYF

v_call: TRBV18
cdr3_aa: CASSEGSRETQYF

v_call: TRBV6-1
cdr3_aa: CASSEGYADTQYF

v_call: TRBV18
cdr3_aa: CASSPGTSSYEQYF

v_call: TRBV5-6
cdr3_aa: CASSFMRDTETQYF

v_call: TRBV27
cdr3_aa: CASSGRQGYEQFF

v_call: TRBV5-4
cdr3_aa: CASKLDKNTGELFF

v_call: TRBV6-5
cdr3_aa: CASSVAREETQYF

v_call: TRBV11-2
cdr3_aa: CASSYLTGISYNEQFF

v_call: TRBV19
cdr3_aa: CASSPRGGMADTQYF

v_call: TRBV7-2
cdr3_aa: CASSSLPGTSGLETQYF

v_call: TRBV7-9
cdr3_aa: CASSFRQGTNTEAFF

v_call: TRBV30
cdr3_aa: CAWTGFSRVGTEAFF